This is a list of T cell receptor beta chains from one sample in a study of T cell responses to AZD1222 COVID-19 vaccine. TCRdb's copy holds only in-frame clones and misses some; the assay was immunoSEQ multiplex PCR. The table shows more than 150,000 clones, with about 87% occurring only once. The input for sequencing was peripheral blood, taken 28 days after the second AZD1222 dose. These receptors originate from an adult who received the AZD1222 COVID-19 vaccine. Both conserved end residues are part of each CDR3. The D gene is left open where the match is weak. Size tells how often a clone was seen (once, few, many) or the class of an expanded clone, and some rows leave it out.

j_call,clone_size,cdr3_length,v_call,d_call,cdr3_aa,cdr3_nt
TRBJ2-5,.,16,TRBV2,TRBD1,CASSLGQVGLQETQYF,TGTGCCAGCAGCCTGGGACAGGTGGGCTTACAAGAGACCCAGTACTTC
TRBJ2-5,.,14,TRBV6-5,TRBD2,CASSLAGKQETQYF,TGTGCCAGCAGTCTAGCGGGGAAACAAGAGACCCAGTACTTC
TRBJ2-5,once,14,TRBV7-7,.,CASSLSRGSETQYF,TGTGCTAGCAGCTTAAGTCGGGGGTCAGAGACCCAGTACTTC
TRBJ2-3,.,13,TRBV30,.,CAWSVSVTDTQYF,TGTGCCTGGAGTGTTTCAGTAACAGATACGCAGTATTTT
TRBJ2-1,.,12,TRBV28,.,CASSTSYNEQFF,TGTGCCAGCAGTACCTCTTACAATGAGCAGTTCTTC
TRBJ1-5,.,13,TRBV4-2,.,CASAPSAYQPQHF,TGTGCCAGCGCCCCGTCCGCTTATCAGCCCCAGCATTTT
TRBJ2-3,.,14,TRBV4-3,.,CASSQDIAPDTQYF,TGCGCCAGCAGCCAAGATATCGCGCCAGATACGCAGTATTTT
TRBJ2-4,.,17,TRBV19,TRBD1,CASSDPQQGISKNIQYF,TGTGCCAGTAGTGACCCCCAACAGGGGATATCCAAAAACATTCAGTACTTC
TRBJ1-4,.,12,TRBV2,.,CASRGTNEKLFF,TGTGCCAGCAGGGGTACTAATGAAAAACTGTTTTTT
TRBJ1-1,.,15,TRBV9,.,CASSVDPRENTEAFF,TGTGCCAGCAGCGTAGATCCCAGGGAAAACACTGAAGCTTTCTTT
TRBJ2-7,.,16,TRBV28,TRBD1,CASSLTGTGKDWEQYF,TGTGCCAGCAGTTTAACCGGGACAGGGAAGGATTGGGAGCAGTACTTC
TRBJ2-2,.,15,TRBV19,.,CASTSSPALTGELFF,TGTGCCAGTACCAGTTCCCCAGCTCTTACCGGGGAGCTGTTTTTT
TRBJ2-1,.,11,TRBV3-1/TRBV3-2,.,CASSPHDEQFF,TGTGCCAGCAGCCCCCACGATGAGCAGTTCTTC
TRBJ2-3,.,16,TRBV6-2/TRBV6-3,TRBD2,CASSYGAGGPPDTQYF,TGTGCCAGCAGTTACGGGGCGGGAGGGCCACCAGATACGCAGTATTTT
TRBJ1-5,.,18,TRBV7-8,TRBD1,CASSRPAQANRGGQPQHF,TGTGCCAGCAGCCGTCCCGCCCAAGCTAACAGGGGAGGTCAGCCCCAGCATTTT
TRBJ2-1,.,21,TRBV28,TRBD1,CASSSYRMGGLGTGKYNEQFF,TGTGCCAGCAGTTCTTATCGTATGGGGGGTCTAGGGACAGGGAAATACAATGAGCAGTTCTTC
TRBJ1-5,.,17,TRBV28,TRBD1,CASILPRTGGINQPQHF,TGTGCCAGCATTCTTCCAAGGACAGGGGGAATCAATCAGCCCCAGCATTTT
TRBJ2-7,.,16,TRBV7-9,.,CASSLGVGGRSYEQYF,TGTGCCAGCAGCTTAGGAGTGGGGGGGCGCTCCTACGAGCAGTACTTC
TRBJ2-7,.,16,TRBV5-1,.,CASSLVDSQTTYEQYF,TGCGCCAGCAGCTTGGTTGACAGTCAAACCACCTACGAGCAGTACTTC
TRBJ1-5,.,13,TRBV24-1,.,CATSDFKGGPQHF,TGTGCCACCAGTGATTTTAAGGGGGGCCCCCAGCATTTT
TRBJ1-1,.,13,TRBV28,.,CASSLSGATEAFF,TGTGCCAGCAGTTTATCGGGTGCCACTGAAGCTTTCTTT
TRBJ2-7,once,15,TRBV11-3,TRBD2,CASSLTSGSSTEQYF,TGTGCCAGCAGCTTGACTAGCGGGAGTTCTACCGAGCAGTACTTC
TRBJ1-2,.,16,TRBV28,TRBD1,CASSFPPGQGIFGYTF,TGTGCCAGCAGTTTTCCTCCGGGACAGGGAATATTTGGCTACACCTTC
TRBJ2-2,once,20,TRBV28,TRBD1,CASSLTGTGVSLSPTGELFF,TGTGCCAGCAGTTTAACCGGGACAGGGGTCTCGTTGAGCCCAACCGGGGAGCTGTTTTTT
TRBJ1-4,.,16,TRBV9,.,CASSVGTGFTNEKLFF,TGTGCCAGCAGCGTAGGTACAGGGTTCACTAATGAAAAACTGTTTTTT
TRBJ1-3,.,15,TRBV7-2,.,CASSLGGFSGNTIYF,TGTGCCAGCAGCCTAGGGGGGTTCTCTGGAAACACCATATATTTT
TRBJ2-2,.,11,TRBV18,.,CASSYTGELFF,TGTGCCAGCTCATACACCGGGGAGCTGTTTTTT
TRBJ2-1,.,18,TRBV11-2,TRBD2,CASSLERPSGSFRNEQFF,TGTGCCAGCAGCTTAGAACGGCCTAGCGGGAGTTTCCGAAATGAGCAGTTCTTC
TRBJ1-6,once,15,TRBV7-9,TRBD1,CASSVGTGLSSPLHF,TGTGCCAGCAGCGTAGGGACAGGTTTGAGCTCACCCCTCCACTTT
TRBJ2-1,.,15,TRBV12-2,.,CASRPRAGLLYEQFF,TGTGCAAGTCGCCCGAGAGCGGGACTTTTATATGAGCAGTTCTTC
TRBJ2-1,.,13,TRBV29-1,.,CSVARTAYNEQFF,TGCAGCGTTGCCCGGACAGCCTACAATGAGCAGTTCTTC
TRBJ2-7,.,17,TRBV19,.,CASSLVIGSGSPYEQYF,TGTGCCAGTAGCCTAGTAATCGGGTCGGGAAGCCCCTACGAGCAGTACTTC
TRBJ2-1,.,14,TRBV6-2/TRBV6-3,TRBD2,CASSYSSGRNEQFF,TGTGCCAGCAGTTACTCGAGCGGGAGAAATGAGCAGTTCTTC
TRBJ1-4,.,14,TRBV19,.,CASSNGRSSEKLFF,TGTGCCAGTAGTAATGGACGGTCTAGTGAAAAACTGTTTTTT
TRBJ2-7,few,15,TRBV6-2/TRBV6-3,TRBD1,CASSPGQGALNEQYF,TGTGCCAGCAGCCCCGGACAGGGGGCGCTGAACGAGCAGTACTTC
TRBJ2-7,few,12,TRBV9,.,CASSSAPGEQYF,TGTGCCAGCAGCTCTGCTCCGGGCGAGCAGTACTTC
TRBJ2-2,.,14,TRBV19,TRBD2,CATKLAPNTGELFF,TGTGCCACTAAACTAGCGCCGAACACCGGGGAGCTGTTTTTT
TRBJ1-1,.,14,TRBV5-3,.,CARSLGQLNTEAFF,TGTGCCAGAAGCTTGGGACAGCTCAACACTGAAGCTTTCTTT
TRBJ1-1,.,11,TRBV12-3/TRBV12-4,.,CASSPASEAFF,TGTGCCAGCAGTCCGGCCAGTGAAGCTTTCTTT
TRBJ1-6,.,14,TRBV6-5,.,CASTSRTDNSPLHF,TGTGCCAGCACTTCCCGGACAGATAATTCACCCCTCCACTTT
TRBJ1-6,few,14,TRBV20-1,.,CSASNMAKNSPLHF,TGCAGTGCTAGTAATATGGCTAAGAATTCACCCCTCCACTTT